These 8 T cell receptor beta chains were sequenced from one sample in a study of control samples from healthy donors and cancer patients. TCRdb keeps only in-frame clones here, not all; method: immunoSEQ multiplex PCR. The sample carries 65,000 to 80,000 clones, around nine tenths recorded once. The sequenced material came from PBMCs. All receptors come from a woman aged 45-65 years with colorectal cancer.

This chain links TRBV27 with TRBJ1-2; D is uncertain. Trimming shortened V by 6 bases and J by 5 bases, and 10 bases separated the two germline ends. CDR1 and CDR2 from the germline V gene are MNHEY and SMNVEV (reference sequence). This CDR3 comprises 12 residues. CDR3 DNA sequence: TGTGCCAGCAGAACGGGTCAATATGGCTACACCTTC. This codes for CASRTGQYGYTF.

This sequence joins TRBV19 and TRBJ1-2; D gene ambiguous. The CDR3 contains 12 residues. Deletions cut 4 bases from V and 8 bases from J, with 11 bases between. Germline V gene sequence: CDR1 LNHDA, CDR2 SQIVND (reference sequence). The CDR3 region has the DNA TGTGCCAGTAGTAAAGGATTGGCGGGCTACACCTTC. Amino acids: CASSKGLAGYTF.

The genes are TRBV4-3 and TRBJ2-3; 9 bases are a match to TRBD2. There are 18 residues in the CDR3. Germline assignment: CDR1 LGHNA and CDR2 YSLEER. V shed 0 bases and J 6 bases; nucleotides not matched to a gene: 13. The CDR3 nucleotides read TGCGCCAGCAGCCAAGATTGGGGCGGCGGGGGGGCCGGGGATACGCAGTATTTT. This codes for CASSQDWGGGGAGDTQYF.

This CDR3 is CATGTAMEAFF. CDR3 DNA sequence: TGTGCCACCGGGACAGCCATGGAAGCTTTCTTT. The chain combines TRBV28 with TRBJ1-1; 7 bases line up with TRBD1. The CDR3 contains 11 residues. V lost 10 bases to trimming and J lost 8 bases; unmatched junction nucleotides: 7. Per the germline V gene, CDR1 is MDHEN and CDR2 is SYDVKM.

J is TRBJ2-1 and V is TRBV7-8; unclear D gene. Germline V CDR1 and CDR2: SGHVS, FQNEAQ. The CDR3 loop spans 14 amino acids. The V end lost 1 base, the J end lost 2 bases, and 6 bases lay between the germline ends. CDR3 loop: CASSLVRTYNEQFF. DNA for the CDR3: TGTGCCAGCAGCTTAGTTCGGACCTACAATGAGCAGTTCTTC.

J is TRBJ2-3 and V is TRBV4-1; D possibly matches TRBD1 or TRBD2 (5 bases each). CDR3 length: 15 amino acids. The germline CDR1 and CDR2 sequences are MGHRA and YSYEKL. Between the trimmed V and J ends, which lost 4 bases and 0 bases, there was a span of 11 bases. This CDR3 is CASSPWGFSTDTQYF. For the CDR3, the DNA is TGCGCCAGCAGCCCCTGGGGGTTCAGCACAGATACGCAGTATTTT.

The chain combines TRBV7-2 with TRBJ1-1, with D perhaps TRBD1 (5 bases). This CDR3 has 17 amino acids. From germline, CDR1 is SGHTA and CDR2 FQGNSA. The ends were cut back, 3 bases at V and 4 bases at J, with 21 bases in the middle. The CDR3 reads CASSFTPGTRESTEAFF. The CDR3 DNA follows: TGTGCCAGCAGCTTTACCCCGGGGACTCGGGAGAGCACTGAAGCTTTCTTT. The complete variable domain, with remaining parts taken from reference TRBV7-2 and TRBJ1-1, reads GAGVSQSPSNKVTEKGKDVELRCDPISGHTALYWYRQSLGQGLEFLIYFQGNSAPDKSGLPSDRFSAERTGGSVSTLTIQRTQQEDSAVYLCASSFTPGTRESTEAFFGQGTRLTVV.

The rearrangement uses TRBV18 and TRBJ2-1, with a weak D call TRBD1 (7 bases). The CDR3 is 13 amino acids. The germline V gene has CDR1 KGHSH and CDR2 LQKENI. V lost 6 bases to trimming and J lost 6 bases, with 12 bases between them. The CDR3 coding sequence is TGTGCCAGCTCCGCGGGACAGACCAATGAGCAGTTCTTC. Translation: CASSAGQTNEQFF.